A selection of T cell receptor beta chains follows, all from one sample in a study of vaccination effects on CD4 cells after COVID-19. The repertoire was sequenced with immunoSEQ multiplex PCR; TCRdb's copy has only in-frame clones and lacks some. Of around 25,000 clones detected, roughly 80% appear once; the ten largest clones hold approximately 1.5%. These TCRs' antigens remain unknown. Specimen: CD4+ T cells from PBMCs cultured with HCoV-NL63 spike peptides, collected after COVID-19 vaccination. The source is a human donor who received a COVID-19 vaccine. Some clones in this sample may be carry-over from other donors' samples. The CDR3 runs from the conserved cysteine through the conserved F or W. The order of the fields is D gene, J gene, clone size, V gene, CDR3 DNA, CDR3 protein. D genes are given only for firm matches. Clone size is shown for a subset of rows, as once, few, many or a class of expanded clone.

d_gene: TRBD1; j_gene: TRBJ1-5; abundance: NA; v_gene: TRBV7-9; CDR3nt: TGTGCCAGCAGCGAAGGGGACAGGGGGAACAATCAGCCCCAGCATTTT; CDR3aa: CASSEGDRGNNQPQHF
d_gene: TRBD1; j_gene: TRBJ1-2; abundance: NA; v_gene: TRBV2; CDR3nt: TGTGCCAGCAGTTCAAACAGGGGAGGAGGTAACTATGGCTACACCTTC; CDR3aa: CASSSNRGGGNYGYTF
d_gene: NA; j_gene: TRBJ1-3; abundance: once; v_gene: TRBV18; CDR3nt: TGTGCCAGCTCACCACTATCCGGGGCAAACCGAGGAAACACCATATATTTT; CDR3aa: CASSPLSGANRGNTIYF
d_gene: NA; j_gene: TRBJ2-3; abundance: NA; v_gene: TRBV5-4; CDR3nt: TGTGCCAGCAGCTCCGAGAGGGACACAGATACGCAGTATTTT; CDR3aa: CASSSERDTDTQYF
d_gene: TRBD1; j_gene: TRBJ2-3; abundance: NA; v_gene: TRBV4-2; CDR3nt: TGTGCCAGCAGCCGAGAAGGTGGACAGGGACCCACAGATACGCAGTATTTT; CDR3aa: CASSREGGQGPTDTQYF
d_gene: TRBD2; j_gene: TRBJ2-7; abundance: NA; v_gene: TRBV19; CDR3nt: TGTGCCAGTAGTATATTCTCGCCCCCATTAGCGGGAGGGCCGAGGGAGCAGTACTTC; CDR3aa: CASSIFSPPLAGGPREQYF
d_gene: NA; j_gene: TRBJ2-1; abundance: few; v_gene: TRBV6-5; CDR3nt: TGTGCCAGCAGTTACCGGCGGGGCCCTTACAATGAGCAGTTCTTC; CDR3aa: CASSYRRGPYNEQFF
d_gene: NA; j_gene: TRBJ1-2; abundance: NA; v_gene: TRBV6-5; CDR3nt: TGTGCCAGCAGCGACTGGTATGGCTACACCTTC; CDR3aa: CASSDWYGYTF
d_gene: NA; j_gene: TRBJ2-5; abundance: NA; v_gene: TRBV25-1; CDR3nt: TGTGCCAGCAGTGAGCCCGGGACATTCCAAGAGACCCAGTACTTC; CDR3aa: CASSEPGTFQETQYF
d_gene: NA; j_gene: TRBJ1-5; abundance: NA; v_gene: TRBV7-3; CDR3nt: TGTGCCAGCAGCTTAAATCCAGGGACTCAGCCCCAGCATTTT; CDR3aa: CASSLNPGTQPQHF
d_gene: NA; j_gene: TRBJ2-5; abundance: NA; v_gene: TRBV2; CDR3nt: TGTGCCAGCATGATGTACGTTCAAGAGACCCAGTACTTC; CDR3aa: CASMMYVQETQYF
d_gene: TRBD1; j_gene: TRBJ2-3; abundance: NA; v_gene: TRBV5-1; CDR3nt: TGCGCCAGCAGCTTAGATCCGGGGTCAGGGGGAACAGATACGCAGTATTTT; CDR3aa: CASSLDPGSGGTDTQYF
d_gene: TRBD1; j_gene: TRBJ2-5; abundance: NA; v_gene: TRBV6-5; CDR3nt: TGTGCCAGCACAGGGACAGGGGGCCTCGAGACCCAGTACTTC; CDR3aa: CASTGTGGLETQYF
d_gene: TRBD2; j_gene: TRBJ2-3; abundance: NA; v_gene: TRBV5-8; CDR3nt: TGTGCCAGCAGCTCCGGACTAGCGGGGGTTACAGATACGCAGTATTTT; CDR3aa: CASSSGLAGVTDTQYF
d_gene: NA; j_gene: TRBJ2-1; abundance: NA; v_gene: TRBV2; CDR3nt: TGTGCCAGCAGTGAGACTAGTTTCAATGAGCAGTTCTTC; CDR3aa: CASSETSFNEQFF
d_gene: NA; j_gene: TRBJ2-1; abundance: NA; v_gene: TRBV27; CDR3nt: TGTGCCAGCAGTTTACGAGGAACAGCGTCTTCCTACAATGAGCAGTTCTTC; CDR3aa: CASSLRGTASSYNEQFF
d_gene: NA; j_gene: TRBJ1-3; abundance: NA; v_gene: TRBV29-1; CDR3nt: TGCAGCGTTAAGGGGATGGGTGGAAACACCATATATTTT; CDR3aa: CSVKGMGGNTIYF
d_gene: NA; j_gene: TRBJ1-2; abundance: NA; v_gene: TRBV6-2/TRBV6-3; CDR3nt: TGTGCCAGCAGCTCTAGGTTGGCGAGGTATGGCTACACCTTC; CDR3aa: CASSSRLARYGYTF
d_gene: NA; j_gene: TRBJ2-1; abundance: NA; v_gene: TRBV19; CDR3nt: TGTGCCAGTAGTATTGCGGGGAATGAGCAGTTCTTC; CDR3aa: CASSIAGNEQFF
d_gene: TRBD2; j_gene: TRBJ2-3; abundance: NA; v_gene: TRBV7-3; CDR3nt: TGTGCCAGCAGCCCGGGGGGGGCCACAGATACGCAGTATTTT; CDR3aa: CASSPGGATDTQYF
d_gene: TRBD1; j_gene: TRBJ1-5; abundance: NA; v_gene: TRBV5-1; CDR3nt: TGCGCCAGCAGCTTGGGGGCAGGGGGCAATGAGCCCCAGCATTTT; CDR3aa: CASSLGAGGNEPQHF
d_gene: TRBD1; j_gene: TRBJ2-2; abundance: NA; v_gene: TRBV4-3; CDR3nt: TGCGCCAGCAGCCAAGAGGTGCGGGGCGGGACAGGGGTTATCGGGGAGCTGTTTTTT; CDR3aa: CASSQEVRGGTGVIGELFF
d_gene: TRBD2; j_gene: TRBJ2-3; abundance: once; v_gene: TRBV24-1; CDR3nt: TGTGCCACCAGTGATCTAGGGCGGAGCGGGGCTGCAGATACGCAGTATTTT; CDR3aa: CATSDLGRSGAADTQYF
d_gene: NA; j_gene: TRBJ2-5; abundance: once; v_gene: TRBV2; CDR3nt: TGTGCCAGCAACAACTGGGGTTCGGGAGAGACCCAGTACTTC; CDR3aa: CASNNWGSGETQYF
d_gene: TRBD2; j_gene: TRBJ2-1; abundance: NA; v_gene: TRBV10-3; CDR3nt: TGTGCCATCAGGGTAGCGGGGGGTAATGAGCAGTTCTTC; CDR3aa: CAIRVAGGNEQFF
d_gene: NA; j_gene: TRBJ2-2; abundance: NA; v_gene: TRBV7-3; CDR3nt: TGTGCCAGCAGCCCCCAGGGAACCGGGGAGCTGTTTTTT; CDR3aa: CASSPQGTGELFF
d_gene: NA; j_gene: TRBJ2-1; abundance: once; v_gene: TRBV6-4; CDR3nt: TGTGCCGGACGACAGCGCAATGAGCAGTTCTTC; CDR3aa: CAGRQRNEQFF
d_gene: NA; j_gene: TRBJ2-1; abundance: once; v_gene: TRBV24-1; CDR3nt: TGTGCCGTCAGAGCTAACTCCTACAATGAGCAGTTCTTC; CDR3aa: CAVRANSYNEQFF